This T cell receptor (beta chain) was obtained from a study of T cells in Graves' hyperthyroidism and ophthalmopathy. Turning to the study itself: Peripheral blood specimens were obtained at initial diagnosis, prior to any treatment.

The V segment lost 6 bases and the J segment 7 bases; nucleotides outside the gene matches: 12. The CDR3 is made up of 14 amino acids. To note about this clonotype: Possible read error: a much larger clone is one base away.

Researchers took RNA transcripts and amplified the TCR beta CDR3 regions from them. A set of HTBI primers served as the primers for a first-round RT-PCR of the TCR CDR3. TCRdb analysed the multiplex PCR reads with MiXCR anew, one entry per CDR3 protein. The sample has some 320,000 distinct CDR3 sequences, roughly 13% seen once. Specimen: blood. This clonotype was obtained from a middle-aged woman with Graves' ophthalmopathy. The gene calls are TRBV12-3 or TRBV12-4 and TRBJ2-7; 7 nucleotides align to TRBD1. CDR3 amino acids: CASSHRDRANEQYF. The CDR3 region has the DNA TGTGCCAGCAGCCATCGGGACAGAGCTAATGAGCAGTACTTC.